This record concerns one T cell receptor beta chain sequence. This entry comes from a study of cytomegalovirus exposure and HLA in healthy donors. V was trimmed by 2 bases and J by 4 bases, leaving 14 bases between them. There are 15 residues in the CDR3. The germline V gene has CDR1 SGDLS and CDR2 YYNGEE. TCRdb's table, derived via immunoSEQ multiplex PCR, lists solely in-frame clones and lacks some. Of 55,000 to 70,000 clones in the sample, approximately 90% are singletons; the top ten hold just over 3%. The sequencing input was PBMCs. The TCR comes from a young man in good health and CMV-seronegative. This sequence joins TRBV9 and TRBJ2-3; maybe TRBD1 (6 bases). CDR3 sequence reads: CASSVAGTRADTQYF. CDR3 bases: TGTGCCAGCAGCGTGGCCGGGACACGGGCAGATACGCAGTATTTT.